Listed below are T cell receptor beta chains from one sample, sequenced in a study of blood T cells in healthy people across ages. In TCRdb, the 5' RACE reads were re-called with MiXCR into one record per CDR3 protein. The sample consists of roughly 560,000 distinct CDR3 sequences, around 24% of them appearing once. This same sample was also taken into another study, of T cells of mothers and their children.

Input material: blood. These receptors came from a boy between 10 and 17 years old in good health. The CDR3 runs from the conserved cysteine through the conserved F or W. A D gene is named only where the DNA matches it firmly. Size is omitted from some rows. Given values are once, few, many or a class for expanded clones.

v_call: TRBV7-8
clone_size: few
d_call: NA
j_call: TRBJ2-1
cdr3_nt: TGTGCCAGCAGCCTCCGGACAGTATCCTACAATGAGCAGTTCTTC
cdr3_aa: CASSLRTVSYNEQFF

v_call: TRBV9
clone_size: NA
d_call: NA
j_call: TRBJ2-2
cdr3_nt: TGTGCCAGCAGCGCCCCCAGGGCCGGGGAGCTGTTTTTT
cdr3_aa: CASSAPRAGELFF

v_call: TRBV6-5
clone_size: few
d_call: NA
j_call: TRBJ1-3
cdr3_nt: TGTGCCAGCAGTTTTGTCGGTGGGAACACCATATATTTT
cdr3_aa: CASSFVGGNTIYF

v_call: TRBV12-3/TRBV12-4
clone_size: NA
d_call: TRBD2
j_call: TRBJ2-1
cdr3_nt: TGTGCCGTCGGTGGCGGGAGTAGTTACAATGAGCAGTTCTTC
cdr3_aa: CAVGGGSSYNEQFF

v_call: TRBV7-2
clone_size: NA
d_call: NA
j_call: TRBJ1-2
cdr3_nt: TGTGCCAGCAGCTTCATGAAGGGATCCAACTATGGCTACACCTTC
cdr3_aa: CASSFMKGSNYGYTF

v_call: TRBV27
clone_size: NA
d_call: TRBD1
j_call: TRBJ1-1
cdr3_nt: TGTGCCAGCAGTTTTGACGGGACAGGGGGCTGGGGAAACACTGAAGCTTTCTTT
cdr3_aa: CASSFDGTGGWGNTEAFF

v_call: TRBV12-3/TRBV12-4
clone_size: few
d_call: NA
j_call: TRBJ1-1
cdr3_nt: TGTGCCAGCAGTTTCCCGGGATTTGAAGCTTTCTTT
cdr3_aa: CASSFPGFEAFF

v_call: TRBV6-1
clone_size: NA
d_call: NA
j_call: TRBJ2-1
cdr3_nt: TGTGCCAGCCCGGATCCCCTATACCAAATTCTTACCGATGAGCAGTTCTTC
cdr3_aa: CASPDPLYQILTDEQFF

v_call: TRBV20-1
clone_size: few
d_call: NA
j_call: TRBJ2-5
cdr3_nt: TGCAGTGCTGGGGTGGAGGGGCGGTTGGAGACCCAGTACTTC
cdr3_aa: CSAGVEGRLETQYF

v_call: TRBV24-1
clone_size: many
d_call: NA
j_call: TRBJ2-1
cdr3_nt: TGTGCCACCAGTGATTCCTCCTCAGGGGCCTACAATGAGCAGTTCTTC
cdr3_aa: CATSDSSSGAYNEQFF

v_call: TRBV29-1
clone_size: few
d_call: NA
j_call: TRBJ2-5
cdr3_nt: TGCAGCGTTGAAGGGGGGGGCTACCAAGAGACCCAGCACTTC
cdr3_aa: CSVEGGGYQETQHF

v_call: TRBV27
clone_size: NA
d_call: NA
j_call: TRBJ1-1
cdr3_nt: TGTGCCAGCAGTTTAGTCCGGGGAAACACTGAAGCTTTCTTT
cdr3_aa: CASSLVRGNTEAFF

v_call: TRBV15
clone_size: few
d_call: NA
j_call: TRBJ1-4
cdr3_nt: TGTGCCACCAGCAGACCCCTTGGGGGGGTAGACGAAAAACTGTTTTTT
cdr3_aa: CATSRPLGGVDEKLFF

v_call: TRBV2
clone_size: few
d_call: TRBD2
j_call: TRBJ2-1
cdr3_nt: TGTGCCAGCAGTGGGCTAGCGGGAGTGGGAAATGAGCAGTTCTTC
cdr3_aa: CASSGLAGVGNEQFF

v_call: TRBV12-3/TRBV12-4
clone_size: once
d_call: NA
j_call: TRBJ1-5
cdr3_nt: TGTGCCAGCAGTGGACAGAATAACAATCAGCCCCAGCATTTT
cdr3_aa: CASSGQNNNQPQHF

v_call: TRBV27
clone_size: few
d_call: NA
j_call: TRBJ1-4
cdr3_nt: TGTGCCAGCAGTCCCAAAGCCTTGGGCGTTGAAAAACTGTTTTTT
cdr3_aa: CASSPKALGVEKLFF

v_call: TRBV12-3/TRBV12-4
clone_size: few
d_call: NA
j_call: TRBJ1-5
cdr3_nt: TGTGCCAGCAGTTTTCAGGCCCCCTATTCGGAGCAGCCCCAGCATTTT
cdr3_aa: CASSFQAPYSEQPQHF